These T cell receptor beta chains were read from a single sample in a study of blood T cells in healthy people across ages. TCRdb ran MiXCR on the 5' RACE reads and lists one entry per CDR3 protein. The sample holds over 1,200,000 distinct CDR3 sequences, around 59% seen once. The sample consisted of blood. The receptors here all came from a man in his late teens or twenties in good health. Both conserved end residues are part of each CDR3. A D gene is named only where the DNA matches it firmly. Clone size appears in some rows only: once, few, many, or a class for an expanded clone.

D	J	V	size	DNA	CDR3
.	TRBJ2-3	TRBV5-1	.	TGCGCCAGCAGCTTCCAGGCAAGCGGCACAGATACGCAGTATTTT	CASSFQASGTDTQYF
TRBD2	TRBJ2-6	TRBV20-1	.	TGCAGTGCTAGATCACTAGCGCCGAGCTCTGGGGCCAACGTCCTGACTTTC	CSARSLAPSSGANVLTF
TRBD2	TRBJ2-3	TRBV20-1	.	TGCAGTCTAGGCGGGACTAGCGAGACAGATACGCAGTATTTT	CSLGGTSETDTQYF
.	TRBJ2-7	TRBV29-1	.	TGCAGCGTTGGATCTGGACTTTTATACAATGAGCAGTACTTC	CSVGSGLLYNEQYF
.	TRBJ2-7	TRBV5-1	few	TGCGCCAGCACTCAGGACACCGAAAGCTCCTACGAGCAGTACTTC	CASTQDTESSYEQYF
TRBD2	TRBJ2-7	TRBV10-3	.	TGTGCCATCAGAGGACGAGCGGGAGATTTAGGGTACGAGCAGTACTTC	CAIRGRAGDLGYEQYF
TRBD2	TRBJ2-3	TRBV27	once	TGTGCCAGCAGCATCTGGGGCGGGGGAGATACGCAGTATTTT	CASSIWGGGDTQYF
.	TRBJ2-4	TRBV27	few	TGTGCCAGCAGTACCCTCTCGCCGGGTGCAATAAACATTCAGTACTTC	CASSTLSPGAINIQYF
TRBD2	TRBJ2-7	TRBV11-2	.	TGTGCCAGCTTAGGGGACGGAGCGGGGTTCTACGAGCAGTACTTC	CASLGDGAGFYEQYF
.	TRBJ1-2	TRBV15	.	TGTGCCACCAGCCAAATACAGGGTTTTCGTGGCTACACCTTC	CATSQIQGFRGYTF
.	TRBJ2-1	TRBV19	.	TGTGCCAGTAGTATAAGTAGTTGGAGGGACAATGAGCAGTTCTTC	CASSISSWRDNEQFF
.	TRBJ2-7	TRBV20-1	.	TGCAGTGCTTCGGCTGGGGGGCTGGTTTCCTACGAGCAGTACTTC	CSASAGGLVSYEQYF
.	TRBJ2-3	TRBV25-1	few	TGTGCCAGCAGATGGGGGGTTGGCACAGATACGCAGTATTTT	CASRWGVGTDTQYF
.	TRBJ1-5	TRBV20-1	.	TGCAGTGCTAGAGATCTACGTTACGAAGGTCAGCCCCAGCATTTT	CSARDLRYEGQPQHF
.	TRBJ1-5	TRBV20-1	.	TGCAGTGCTAGGGAGGACGAGTATAGCAATCAGCCCCAGCATTTT	CSAREDEYSNQPQHF
TRBD2	TRBJ2-3	TRBV6-5	once	TGTGCCAGCAGTTATGGGGGAACTAGCGGGAGGAGGCCCAGCACAGATACGCAGTATTTT	CASSYGGTSGRRPSTDTQYF
TRBD2	TRBJ2-5	TRBV6-5	.	TGTGCCAGCAGTTACGAGGCGGGGGGAGAGACCCAGTACTTC	CASSYEAGGETQYF
.	TRBJ2-3	TRBV10-3	.	TGTGCCATCAGTGTCCGGGGAGACACAGATACGCGGTATTTT	CAISVRGDTDTRYF
TRBD2	TRBJ2-7	TRBV29-1	once	TGCAGCGTTGGTCTAGCGGGGACCGACCTCGAGCAGTACTTC	CSVGLAGTDLEQYF
.	TRBJ2-7	TRBV5-1	.	TGCGCCAGCAGCCCAAAAACTAGCCGCTCCTACGAGCAGTACTTC	CASSPKTSRSYEQYF
.	TRBJ2-3	TRBV2	.	TGTGCCAGCAGAGTGGGGGTTTCCACAGATACGCAGTATTTT	CASRVGVSTDTQYF
.	TRBJ1-4	TRBV10-3	.	TGTGCCATCAGTCCTACAGGCTCCCGAAGTACTAATGAAAAACTGTTTTTT	CAISPTGSRSTNEKLFF
.	TRBJ2-3	TRBV6-5	.	TGTGCCAGCAGTGACGGAAATCCAGATACGCAGTATTTT	CASSDGNPDTQYF
.	TRBJ2-3	TRBV2	.	TGTGCCAGCAGTGCCGTCAGGGGGGGTGATACGCAGTATTTT	CASSAVRGGDTQYF
.	TRBJ2-7	TRBV27	.	TGTGCCAGTTCTCAACCGGGACTCACTACTAACGAGCAGTACTTC	CASSQPGLTTNEQYF
.	TRBJ2-7	TRBV29-1	few	TGCAGCGTTGAATTCACGGGACAATCCCGCTACGAGCAGTACTTC	CSVEFTGQSRYEQYF
.	TRBJ1-5	TRBV4-1	.	TGCGCCAGCAGCCACCTTGGGAGTCGGGATCAGCCCCAGCATTTT	CASSHLGSRDQPQHF
.	TRBJ1-4	TRBV4-1	.	TGCGCCAGCAGCCAAGCCGGGGGCGCGGAAAAACTGTTTTTT	CASSQAGGAEKLFF
.	TRBJ2-7	TRBV2	few	TGTGCCAGCAGTGATGACAGGTTTTCCTACGAGCAGTACTTC	CASSDDRFSYEQYF
.	TRBJ2-2	TRBV10-3	.	TGTGCCATCAGTGCAGACAGTCTGAACACCGGGGAGCTGTTTTTT	CAISADSLNTGELFF
.	TRBJ1-2	TRBV12-3/TRBV12-4	.	TGTGCCAGCAGTTCCGCAGGGCCCCCCTATGGCTACACCTTC	CASSSAGPPYGYTF
.	TRBJ1-2	TRBV20-1	.	TGCAGTGGACGAAGCCAAACCTATGGCTACACCTTC	CSGRSQTYGYTF
.	TRBJ1-5	TRBV6-5	.	TGTGCCAGCAGTTATGCGGTAAATCAGCCCCAGCATTTT	CASSYAVNQPQHF
.	TRBJ2-5	TRBV6-5	.	TGTGCCAGCAGTTACCGGGGTAGCTGGGAGACCCAGTACTTC	CASSYRGSWETQYF
TRBD2	TRBJ2-1	TRBV2	.	TGTGCCAGCAGCCCGGCCGGGACTAGCGGGCTCTATGAGCAGTTCTTC	CASSPAGTSGLYEQFF
.	TRBJ2-5	TRBV27	once	TGTGCCAGCGTCGAAGATCAAGAGACCCAGTACTTC	CASVEDQETQYF
.	TRBJ2-1	TRBV12-3/TRBV12-4	few	TGTGCCAGCACCCCTTGGGGGGACTCCTACAATGAGCAGTTCTTC	CASTPWGDSYNEQFF
TRBD2	TRBJ2-3	TRBV29-1	.	TGCAGCGTTGAAGATCTTTTTAGGCTAGCGGGACTCACAGATACGCAGTATTTT	CSVEDLFRLAGLTDTQYF
.	TRBJ2-1	TRBV29-1	few	TGCAGCGTTGACCACCCTGACAGACCCGCCGGCTACAATGAGCAGTTCTTC	CSVDHPDRPAGYNEQFF
TRBD2	TRBJ2-7	TRBV6-5	.	TGTGCCAGCAGCGAAACCGGGACTACCAGCGAGCAGTACTTC	CASSETGTTSEQYF
.	TRBJ1-2	TRBV20-1	.	TGCAGTGCTAGAGGCACCCCGAGGACGAACTATGGCTACACCTTC	CSARGTPRTNYGYTF
TRBD1	TRBJ2-7	TRBV7-2	few	TGTGCCAGCAGCCTCGGGACAGGGCTCGGGTACGAGCAGTACTTC	CASSLGTGLGYEQYF
.	TRBJ1-1	TRBV12-3/TRBV12-4	.	TGTGCCAGCAGCACTGGGACGGTGACCAGGCGAACTGAAGCTTTCTTT	CASSTGTVTRRTEAFF